This T cell receptor beta chain was identified in a study of early T cells in non-severe SARS-CoV-2 infection. Study-wide results and limits: Anti-spike CD8 responses were favored in VDJdb matching, and private and CD4 specificities were missed.

Trimming left V 1 base short and J 2 bases short, with 15 bases between. This CDR3 contains 15 residues. Germline CDR1 and CDR2: DFQATT and SNEGSKA (reference sequence). The table lists this clonotype with many counts. Its antigen remains unidentified. The library protocol tagged individual cDNA molecules with unique molecular identifiers. TCRdb fed the 5' RACE reads into MiXCR, producing one record per CDR3 protein. The repertoire holds about 44,000 distinct CDR3 sequences, 9.5% to 15% seen once, with 15% to 20% in the top ten. This sequence joins TRBV20-1 and TRBJ2-7; tentatively, D is TRBD1 or TRBD2 (5 bases each). This TCR derives from an adult who was a healthcare worker with PCR-confirmed SARS-CoV-2 infection or an uninfected control (not recorded which). The sample consisted of whole blood. CDR3 region: CSARAQTRDPYEQYF. The CDR3 DNA reads TGCAGTGCTAGAGCCCAGACCCGGGACCCCTACGAGCAGTACTTC.